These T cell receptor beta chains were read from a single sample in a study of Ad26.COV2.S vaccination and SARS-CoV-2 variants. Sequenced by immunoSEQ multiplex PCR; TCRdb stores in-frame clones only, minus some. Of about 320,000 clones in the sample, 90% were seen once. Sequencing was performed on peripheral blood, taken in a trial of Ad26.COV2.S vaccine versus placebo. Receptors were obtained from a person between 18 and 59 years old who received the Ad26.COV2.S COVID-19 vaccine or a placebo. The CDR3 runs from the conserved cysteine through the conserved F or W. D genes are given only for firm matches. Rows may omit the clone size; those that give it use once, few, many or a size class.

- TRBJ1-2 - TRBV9 TGTGCCAGCAGCGTAGTTGACAAGGGCTATGGCTACACCTTC CASSVVDKGYGYTF
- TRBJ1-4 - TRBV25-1 TGTGCCAGCAGTGAATTAGGGGACCCCGCAACTAATGAAAAACTGTTTTTT CASSELGDPATNEKLFF
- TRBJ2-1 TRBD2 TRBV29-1 TGCAGCGTTGAAGTAGGGACTAGCGGGAGGGCCAAGATTCTCGCGAATGAGCAGTTCTTC CSVEVGTSGRAKILANEQFF
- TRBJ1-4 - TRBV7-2 TGTGCCAGCAGCTTAGGCGGCTGGGGTGAAAAACTGTTTTTT CASSLGGWGEKLFF
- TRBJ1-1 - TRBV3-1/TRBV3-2 TGTGCCAGCAGCCAAGAGGTTAGGACAGTGCAAGCTTTCTTT CASSQEVRTVQAFF
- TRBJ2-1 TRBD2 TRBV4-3 TGCGCCAGCAGCCAAGATTCCGGGGGGAGGGATGAGCAGTTCTTC CASSQDSGGRDEQFF
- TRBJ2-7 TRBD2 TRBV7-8 TGTGCCAGCAGCTTACCTAGCGGGGGAGGCTACGAGCAGTACTTC CASSLPSGGGYEQYF
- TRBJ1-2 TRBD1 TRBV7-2 TGTGCCAGCAGCTTCCCCCGGACAGGAGCTAACTATGGCTACACCTTC CASSFPRTGANYGYTF
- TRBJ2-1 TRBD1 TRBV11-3 TGTGCCAGCAGCGGCGGACAGGGGGACAATGAGCAGTTCTTC CASSGGQGDNEQFF
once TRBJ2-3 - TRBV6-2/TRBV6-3 TGTGCCAGCAGTTACATAGCGAGGGGCACAGATACGCAGTATTTT CASSYIARGTDTQYF
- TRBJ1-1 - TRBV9 TGTGCCAGCAGCGTAGATTCATATTTGGGGTGGGTTTGGGGACGTACTGAAGCTTTCTTT CASSVDSYLGWVWGRTEAFF
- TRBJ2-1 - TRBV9 TGTGCCAGCAGCGTAGGTGGATCGGGTAATGAGCAGTTCTTC CASSVGGSGNEQFF
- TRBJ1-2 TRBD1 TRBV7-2 TGTGCCAGCAGCTTGAACCGCCCGGGACAGGGTGTCGATGGCTACACCTTC CASSLNRPGQGVDGYTF
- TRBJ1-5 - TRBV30 TGTGCCTGGAGTGTACCGGGGGCGCAGCCCCAGCATTTT CAWSVPGAQPQHF
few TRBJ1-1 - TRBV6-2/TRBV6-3 TGTGCCAGCAGTTTCCTGGACAGAAGGTACACTGAAGCTTTCTTT CASSFLDRRYTEAFF
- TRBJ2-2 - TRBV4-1 TGCGCCAGCAGCCAAGCTCCGGGGGTCCGGGACACCGGGGAGCTGTTTTTT CASSQAPGVRDTGELFF
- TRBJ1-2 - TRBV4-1 TGCGCCAGCAGCCAACAGGAAAAGGGCTATGGCTACACCTTC CASSQQEKGYGYTF
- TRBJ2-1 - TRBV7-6 TGTGCCAGCAGCTTAGCTCCATGGGCCCATCCGGTGGTGGATGAGCAGTTCTTC CASSLAPWAHPVVDEQFF
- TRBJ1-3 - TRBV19 TGTGCCAGTAAATCTCAGGACTCTGGAAACACCATATATTTT CASKSQDSGNTIYF
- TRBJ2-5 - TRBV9 TGTGCCAGCAGCGCGAGTGGGGTCGAGACCCAGTACTTC CASSASGVETQYF
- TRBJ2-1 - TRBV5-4 TGTGCCAGCAGCTCCAGGGGTTCCTACAATGAGCAGTTCTTC CASSSRGSYNEQFF
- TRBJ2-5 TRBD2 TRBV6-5 TGTGCCAGCAGTTACGATAGCGGGTACGGTGAGACCCAGTACTTC CASSYDSGYGETQYF
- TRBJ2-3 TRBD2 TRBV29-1 TGCAGCGTCCCGGGGTCCGGCGGGAGGGCAGATACGCAGTATTTT CSVPGSGGRADTQYF
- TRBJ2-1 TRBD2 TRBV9 TGTGCCAGCAGCGTACTGGCGGGGGTGTACAATGAGCAGTTCTTC CASSVLAGVYNEQFF
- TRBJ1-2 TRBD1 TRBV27 TGTGCCAGCAGTGCGACAGGGTTCGCTAACTATGGCTACACCTTC CASSATGFANYGYTF
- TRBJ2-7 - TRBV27 TGTGCCAGCAGTATGGAGATGACCTACGAGCAGTACTTC CASSMEMTYEQYF
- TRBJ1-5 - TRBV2 TGTGCCAGCAGAGCGACAGTTGGTAGCAATCAGCCCCAGCATTTT CASRATVGSNQPQHF
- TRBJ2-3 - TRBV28 TGTGCCAGCAGCCGCCCTAGCACAGATACGCAGTATTTT CASSRPSTDTQYF
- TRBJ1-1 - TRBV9 TGTGCCAGCAGCGTAGGTACTTCTGGTGGCACTGAAGCTTTCTTT CASSVGTSGGTEAFF
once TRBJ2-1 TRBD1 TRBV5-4 TGTGCCAGCAGCTTAGCGGGACAGGGGGATAATGAGCAGTTCTTC CASSLAGQGDNEQFF
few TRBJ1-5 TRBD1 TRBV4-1 TGCGCCAGCAGCCCCGCAGGGGGTAATCAGCCCCAGCATTTT CASSPAGGNQPQHF
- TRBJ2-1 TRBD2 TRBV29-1 TGCAGCGTTGTGCGGGAGAGGAATGAGCAGTTCTTC CSVVRERNEQFF
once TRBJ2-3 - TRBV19 TGTGCCAGTAGTATAGATCGGGGGGATACGCAGTATTTT CASSIDRGDTQYF
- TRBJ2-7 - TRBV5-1 TGCGCCAGCAGCTCGAAGAAAGGGGACATCCGGGACGCCTCGTCCTACGAGCAGTACTTC CASSSKKGDIRDASSYEQYF
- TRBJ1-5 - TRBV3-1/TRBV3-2 TGTGCCAGCAGCCAAGGGGCAGGGGCAAATCAGCCCCAGCATTTT CASSQGAGANQPQHF
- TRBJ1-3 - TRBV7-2 TGTGCCAGCATGGAGAGAAGCTCTGGAAACACCATATATTTT CASMERSSGNTIYF
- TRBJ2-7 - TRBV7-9 TGTGCCAGCAGCTTATGGTCTGGAGTCGGCTACGAGCAGTACTTC CASSLWSGVGYEQYF
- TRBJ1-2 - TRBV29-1 TGCAGCGTTACCGGGTGGGGCAGCTATGGCTACACCTTC CSVTGWGSYGYTF
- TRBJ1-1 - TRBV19 TGTGCCAGTAGTATAGGGACAAACACTGAAGCTTTCTTT CASSIGTNTEAFF